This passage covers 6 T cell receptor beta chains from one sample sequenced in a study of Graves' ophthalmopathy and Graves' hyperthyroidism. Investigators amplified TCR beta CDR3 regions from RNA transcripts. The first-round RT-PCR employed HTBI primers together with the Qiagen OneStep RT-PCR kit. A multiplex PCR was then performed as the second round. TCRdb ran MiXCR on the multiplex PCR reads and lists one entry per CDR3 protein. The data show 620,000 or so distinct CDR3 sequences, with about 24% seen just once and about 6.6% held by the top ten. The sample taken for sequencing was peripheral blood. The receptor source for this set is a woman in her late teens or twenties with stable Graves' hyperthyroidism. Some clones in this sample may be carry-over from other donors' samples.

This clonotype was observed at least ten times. CDR3 coding DNA: TGTGCCAGCAGTATCAGGGACAGGGGTAATATCGACTACGAGCAGTACTTC. Translating gives CASSIRDRGNIDYEQYF. This sequence joins TRBV6-1 and TRBJ2-7, with 10 bases identical to TRBD1. V shed 5 bases, J shed 3 bases, and the junction held 13 bases outside the gene matches. From germline, CDR1 is MNHNS and CDR2 SASEGT. This CDR3 contains 17 residues.

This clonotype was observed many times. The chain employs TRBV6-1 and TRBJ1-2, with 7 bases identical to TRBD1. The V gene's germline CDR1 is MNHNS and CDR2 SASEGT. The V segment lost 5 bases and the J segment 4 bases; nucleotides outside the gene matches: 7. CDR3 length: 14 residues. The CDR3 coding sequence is TGTGCCAGCAGTCCTGGGACAGCGTCCTATGGCTACACCTTC. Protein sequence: CASSPGTASYGYTF.

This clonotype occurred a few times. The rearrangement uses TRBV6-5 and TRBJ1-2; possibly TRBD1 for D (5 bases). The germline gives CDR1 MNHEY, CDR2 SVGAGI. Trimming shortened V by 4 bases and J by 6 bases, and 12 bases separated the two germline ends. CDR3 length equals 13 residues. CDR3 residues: CASSSRQTHGYTF. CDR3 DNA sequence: TGTGCCAGCAGTTCTCGACAGACCCATGGCTACACCTTC.

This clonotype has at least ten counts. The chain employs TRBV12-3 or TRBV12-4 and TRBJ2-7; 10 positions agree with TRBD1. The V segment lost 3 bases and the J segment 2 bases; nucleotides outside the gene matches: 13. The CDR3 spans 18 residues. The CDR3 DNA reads TGTGCCAGCAGTTTCCCGTTCGACAGGGGGCTCCAAACCTACGAGCAGTACTTC. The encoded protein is CASSFPFDRGLQTYEQYF.

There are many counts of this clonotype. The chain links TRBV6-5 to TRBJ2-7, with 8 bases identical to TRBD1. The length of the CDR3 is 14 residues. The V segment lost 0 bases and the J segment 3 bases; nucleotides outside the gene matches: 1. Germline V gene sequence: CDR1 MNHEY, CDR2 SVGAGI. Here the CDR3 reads CASSYSGQVYEQYF. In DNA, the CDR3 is TGTGCCAGCAGTTACTCGGGACAGGTCTACGAGCAGTACTTC.

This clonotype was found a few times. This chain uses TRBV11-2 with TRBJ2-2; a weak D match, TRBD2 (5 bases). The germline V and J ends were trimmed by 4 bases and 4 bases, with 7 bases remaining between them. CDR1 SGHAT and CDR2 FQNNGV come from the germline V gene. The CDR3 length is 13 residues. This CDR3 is CASSSTTTGELFF. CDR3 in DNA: TGTGCCAGCAGCTCGACTACCACCGGGGAGCTGTTTTTT.